This T cell receptor beta chain was retrieved from a study of T cells in AML relapse after transplant (dated by TCRdb to between 2018 and 2021). For context, the study as a whole: This retrospective study examined inhibitory receptor expression and TCR repertoires of bone marrow T cells in patients who received allogeneic HSCT for myeloid malignancy. Unsorted bone marrow TCR sequencing covered three healthy donors, three patients in long-term complete remission and three patients relapsing after HSCT.

For CDR1 and CDR2, the germline V gene (reference sequence) lists GTSNPN and SVGIG. Clipping removes 6 bases from V and 8 bases from J, with 15 as the unmatched junction base count. Taken from cysteine to phenylalanine, the CDR3 has 14 residues. Of the read, only the CDR3 DNA is kept; its 42 bases are in frame from base 1. This clonotype is medium-sized (0.01 to 0.1%) in terms of sample share. This receptor's antigen is unknown. It has no much larger one-base neighbor in the sample; base qualities were not kept. For patient comparisons, bone marrow from healthy donors was used as the control group. General study outcomes and caveats: Bone marrow repertoires were skewed in transplanted patients whatever the outcome, with the top 10 alpha clonotypes reaching under 35% in remission and 38% to 50% in relapse compared with 20% to 25% in healthy donors. The TCR repertoire comparisons were based on very few samples, with only three individuals in each group for unsorted bone marrow.

Libraries were prepared through PCR. Instead of multiplex PCR, a modified RACE PCR protocol was used to amplify TCR alpha and beta chains from RNA. Libraries were sequenced on an Illumina MiSeq, and raw reads were demultiplexed according to sample-specific barcode combinations. Per the source publication's procedure: MiXCR software was used to identify TCR clonotypes from the sequencing reads. TCRdb reran the public reads through fastp at Q25 and MiXCR, keeping productive beta chains. Every CDR3 protein is listed once, alongside the most common genes and DNA of its rows. The V and J calls were determined by TCRdb, not by the authors. Present in this sample are 800 to 1,100 distinct CDR3 sequences, around 20% of which were seen just once. Roughly 7% of the sample goes to the ten largest clones.

This sequence was found in a human donor in good health. The sequenced material came from bone marrow. The chain is encoded by TRBV30 joined to TRBJ1-2, and 7 junctional nucleotides match TRBD1. The bases are TGTGCCTGTCCGGAATCAGGGGGGGGTTTCGGCTACACCTTC. The resulting protein is CACPESGGGFGYTF.